The 32 T cell receptor beta chains below were found in one sample sequenced in a study of T cell changes during pregnancy in multiple sclerosis. Sequencing used immunoSEQ multiplex PCR; TCRdb keeps in-frame clones, though not all of them. The sample holds over 90,000 clones, 90% seen once. The sequenced sample was peripheral blood, obtained in the second trimester of pregnancy. Source of these receptors: a female donor in good health, enrolled as a control in a pregnancy study.

The chain links TRBV10-3 to TRBJ1-1; D perhaps matches TRBD1 (6 bases). Germline values: CDR1 ENHRY, CDR2 SYGVKD. V was shortened by 7 bases and J by 2 bases, with 17 bases between the two germline ends. The CDR3 is made up of 15 amino acids. The CDR3 loop reads CAITLRGGANTEAFF. DNA for the CDR3: TGTGCCATCACCCTGAGGGGGGGGGCTAACACTGAAGCTTTCTTT.

Written as DNA, the CDR3 is TGTGCCAGCAGTAGGCAGGGGTTGCTTGGTGAAAAACTGTTTTTT. Its translation: CASSRQGLLGEKLFF. The chain joins TRBV6-4 to TRBJ1-4, with a tentative D call TRBD1 (6 bases). Germline V gene sequence: CDR1 MRHNA, CDR2 SNTAGT. V was clipped by 5 bases and J by 7 bases, with 17 bases between them. The CDR3 is made up of 15 amino acids.

The V and J genes are TRBV7-9 and TRBJ2-7; the D gene is possibly TRBD2 (6 bases). Trimming removed 1 base from V and 1 base from J, with 8 bases in between. From germline, CDR1 is SEHNR and CDR2 FQNEAQ (reference sequence). The CDR3 loop spans 14 amino acids. In DNA form, the CDR3 reads TGTGCCAGCAGCTTAGGTAGCGGATCCTACGAGCAGTACTTC. It encodes CASSLGSGSYEQYF.

The chain is built from TRBV20-1 and TRBJ1-4; D is unresolved. This CDR3 has 11 amino acids. Per germline, CDR1 DFQATT and CDR2 SNEGSKA (reference sequence). V lost 5 bases and J 8 bases, leaving 9 bases between the germline ends. CDR3 loop: CSAFNSEKLFF. The CDR3 DNA sequence: TGCAGTGCTTTTAACAGCGAAAAACTGTTTTTT.

The V and J genes are TRBV5-1 and TRBJ1-1; D not certain. Germline V lookup: CDR1 SGHRS, CDR2 YFSETQ. V lost 5 bases and J 6 bases, leaving 20 bases between the germline ends. The CDR3 is 15 amino acids. The CDR3 loop is CASSDGRRHTAEAFF. Written as DNA, the CDR3 is TGCGCCAGCAGTGACGGCCGTCGACACACGGCTGAAGCTTTCTTT.

This clone is a singleton in its sample. This chain connects TRBV7-6 to TRBJ1-1; D perhaps matches TRBD1 (5 bases). The CDR3 loop spans 15 amino acids. Looked up from germline, CDR1 is SGHVS and CDR2 is FNYEAQ. V dropped 1 base and J dropped 3 bases, with 12 bases sitting between them. CDR3 in amino acids: CASSLDQGGDTEAFF. The CDR3, as DNA: TGTGCCAGCAGCTTAGACCAGGGCGGGGACACTGAAGCTTTCTTT.

The chain couples TRBV5-1 to TRBJ2-7, with TRBD2 identical over 10 bases. The CDR3 totals 18 residues. Germline V gene data show CDR1 as SGHRS and CDR2 as YFSETQ. With 3 bases clipped from V and 0 bases from J, the junction kept 12 bases outside the gene matches. The CDR3 DNA sequence: TGCGCCAGCAGCTCCCCCCCGGGACTAGCGTTGAGCTCCTACGAGCAGTACTTC. It translates to CASSSPPGLALSSYEQYF.

The chain has TRBV7-9 and TRBJ2-6, with 8 bases identical to TRBD2. The V gene end was trimmed by 5 bases and the J gene end by 0 bases; junction bases not matched to a gene: 12. The germline gives CDR1 SEHNR, CDR2 FQNEAQ (reference sequence). The CDR3 contains 19 residues. The CDR3 sequence: CASSHPGRGARSGANVLTF. For the CDR3, the DNA is TGTGCCAGCAGCCATCCGGGGCGGGGGGCACGCTCTGGGGCCAACGTCCTGACTTTC.

The rearrangement joins TRBV7-2 to TRBJ2-6, with a tentative D call TRBD1 (5 bases). V lost 1 base and J lost 1, with 11 bases in between. The V gene's germline CDR1 is SGHTA and CDR2 FQGNSA. The CDR3 has 17 residues. The chain's CDR3 is CASSLGSGKSGANVLTF. The CDR3 DNA follows: TGTGCCAGCAGCTTAGGATCAGGGAAGTCTGGGGCCAACGTCCTGACTTTC. The entire variable domain, with the rest obtained from reference TRBV7-2 and TRBJ2-6, is as follows: GAGVSQSPSNKVTEKGKDVELRCDPISGHTALYWYRQSLGQGLEFLIYFQGNSAPDKSGLPSDRFSAERTGGSVSTLTIQRTQQEDSAVYLCASSLGSGKSGANVLTFGAGSRLTVL.

The rearrangement uses TRBV5-4 and TRBJ2-1, with 8 bases aligning to TRBD2. Germline V lookup: CDR1 SGHNT, CDR2 YYREEE (reference sequence). V lost 4 bases and J lost 6; bases outside the gene matches: 12. The CDR3 totals 16 residues. The CDR3 DNA reads TGTGCCAGCAGCACGGACGGGGGGGCGCTGGGCAATGAGCAGTTCTTC. It codes for CASSTDGGALGNEQFF.

V is TRBV4-2 and J is TRBJ2-1; 10 bases align to TRBD2. J gave up 6 bases and V 1 base, and 9 bases lay outside the gene matches. Germline V lookup: CDR1 LGHNA, CDR2 YNFKEQ. The CDR3 is 17 residues long. CDR3: CASSQGPERGGPNEQFF. The DNA of the CDR3 is TGTGCCAGCAGCCAAGGTCCCGAGCGGGGGGGCCCCAATGAGCAGTTCTTC.

This chain links TRBV6-6 with TRBJ2-2; 10 bases map to TRBD2. The ends lost 4 bases at V and 0 bases at J; junction bases unmatched: 2. Germline values: CDR1 MNHNY, CDR2 SVGAGI (reference sequence). The CDR3 covers 16 residues. The chain's CDR3 is CASSFSGGPNTGELFF. CDR3 sequence (DNA): TGTGCCAGCAGTTTTAGCGGGGGGCCGAACACCGGGGAGCTGTTTTTT.

This sequence joins TRBV5-4 and TRBJ1-6; no definite D call. The germline gives CDR1 SGHNT, CDR2 YYREEE (reference sequence). This CDR3 has 14 amino acids. V lost 4 bases and J lost 14, with 19 bases in between. CDR3 loop: CASSNGREDSTLHF. The CDR3 bases are TGTGCCAGCAGCAACGGACGGGAGGATTCGACCCTCCACTTT.

The V gene is TRBV7-2, the J gene TRBJ2-3; TRBD2 matches 16 bases. V shed 4 bases and J 3 bases; nucleotides not matched to a gene: 7. The CDR3 length is 18 residues. Germline CDR1 reads SGHTA; CDR2 reads FQGNSA. In DNA form, the CDR3 reads TGTGCCAGCAGCTCGCCGGGACTAGCGGGGGGGCGAACAGATACGCAGTATTTT. Translation gives CASSSPGLAGGRTDTQYF.

V usage is TRBV25-1 and J usage is TRBJ2-1; perhaps TRBD1 as D (6 bases). The V gene lost 9 bases and the J gene lost 0 bases, with 15 bases spanning the gap. This CDR3 spans 15 amino acids. CDR1 is MGHDK, CDR2 SYGVNS, per germline. CDR3 loop: CASQDRLSSYNEQFF. In nucleotides, the CDR3 is TGTGCCAGTCAGGACAGATTAAGCTCCTACAATGAGCAGTTCTTC. Together with reference TRBV25-1 and TRBJ2-1, the CDR3 gives the full variable domain: EADIYQTPRYLVIGTGKKITLECSQTMGHDKMYWYQQDPGMELHLIHYSYGVNSTEKGDLSSESTVSRIRTEHFPLTLESARPSHTSQYLCASQDRLSSYNEQFFGPGTRLTVL.

The chain is built from TRBV28 and TRBJ1-2; the match to TRBD1 covers 10 bases. V lost 5 bases to trimming and J lost 4 bases; unmatched junction nucleotides: 7. CDR1 and CDR2 (germline): MDHEN, SYDVKM. This CDR3 comprises 15 residues. The CDR3 region is CASSPPGQGIYGYTF. CDR3 DNA sequence: TGTGCCAGCAGTCCGCCGGGACAGGGGATCTATGGCTACACCTTC.

This chain links TRBV7-2 with TRBJ2-7; 8 positions agree with TRBD1. The V gene's germline CDR1 is SGHTA and CDR2 FQGNSA. The CDR3 spans 13 residues. V shed 7 bases and J 4 bases; nucleotides not matched to a gene: 6. The chain's CDR3 is CASKRTGLYEQYF. CDR3 bases: TGTGCCAGCAAGAGGACAGGGTTATACGAGCAGTACTTC.

The J gene is TRBJ2-1, the V gene TRBV4-1, with a possible D match to TRBD1 (5 bases). Deletions cut 4 bases from V and 3 bases from J, with 22 bases between. This CDR3 has 18 residues. CDR1 MGHRA and CDR2 YSYEKL come from the germline V gene. The CDR3 DNA is TGCGCCAGCAGCCCTCAACCACCAGGGTCGTTGGTCTACAATGAGCAGTTCTTC. Its protein product is CASSPQPPGSLVYNEQFF.

The chain has TRBV6-1 and TRBJ1-1, with D possibly being TRBD1 (6 bases). Between the trimmed V and J ends, which lost 6 bases and 2 bases, there was a span of 10 bases. The CDR3 is made up of 13 amino acids. CDR1 is MNHNS, CDR2 SASEGT, per germline. The DNA of the CDR3 is TGTGCCAGCAGGCGGGGGGCCAACACTGAAGCTTTCTTT. Translation: CASRRGANTEAFF.

This clone has just one count. V and J are TRBV28 and TRBJ2-7; 8 nucleotides line up with TRBD1. CDR1 and CDR2 from the germline V gene are MDHEN and SYDVKM. After removal of 5 bases from V and 3 bases from J, the junction contained 6 bases not matched to a gene. The CDR3 covers 14 residues. In DNA, the CDR3 is TGTGCCAGCAGTACATCTGGACAGGGCTACGAGCAGTACTTC. Amino acids: CASSTSGQGYEQYF.

This sequence joins TRBV7-2 and TRBJ2-7; TRBD2 aligns across 10 bases. J was trimmed by 3 bases and V by 4 bases; bases with no gene match: 3. The CDR3 loop spans 14 amino acids. Germline V lookup: CDR1 SGHTA, CDR2 FQGNSA. Written as DNA, the CDR3 is TGTGCCAGCAGCTGGACTAGCGGAGGCTACGAGCAGTACTTC. As protein: CASSWTSGGYEQYF.

This chain joins TRBV2 and TRBJ1-1; 8 positions agree with TRBD1. This CDR3 is 12 amino acids long. With 11 bases clipped from V and 8 bases from J, the junction kept 10 bases outside the gene matches. The germline gives CDR1 SNHLY, CDR2 FYNNEI. CDR3 nucleotide sequence: TGTGCCGGCGACAGGGGATCGGAGGAAGCTTTCTTT. It codes for CAGDRGSEEAFF.

The chain carries TRBV21-1 and TRBJ2-3; TRBD1 is taken as the D call from the table, unchecked against the DNA. TRBV21-1 counts as a pseudogene. This CDR3 region has 19 residues. CDR3 protein: CASSKVNSRSYRGRDTQYF. As DNA, the CDR3 is TGTGCCAGCAGCAAAGTGAATTCGAGATCGTACAGGGGGAGAGATACGCAGTATTTT.

The chain employs TRBV28 and TRBJ2-7; tentatively, D is TRBD2 (5 bases). V shed 3 bases and J shed 0 bases, with 18 bases lying between them. The CDR3 sequence is 17 residues long. Germline CDR1 is MDHEN and CDR2 is SYDVKM. CDR3 protein: CASSLSFRGSSSYEQYF. As DNA, the CDR3 is TGTGCCAGCAGTTTGAGTTTTCGAGGGTCGAGCTCCTACGAGCAGTACTTC.

This clone appeared a few times. The chain has TRBV5-4 and TRBJ1-1, with TRBD1 matching 9 bases. Per germline, CDR1 SGHNT and CDR2 YYREEE (reference sequence). V dropped 4 bases and J dropped 5; count of bases not matched to a gene: 9. The CDR3 loop spans 15 amino acids. CDR3: CASSQAGTGRTEAFF. The CDR3 nucleotides are TGTGCCAGCAGCCAAGCCGGGACAGGGAGGACTGAAGCTTTCTTT.

The chain recombines TRBV7-6 with TRBJ2-7; weak D call: TRBD2 (7 bases). CDR3 length equals 17 residues. CDR1 SGHVS and CDR2 FNYEAQ come from the germline V gene. Trimming removed 5 bases from V and 1 base from J, with 21 bases in between. The CDR3 DNA sequence: TGTGCCAGCAGCCAAGAGGGGGGGTTAGTAAATTCCTACGAGCAGTACTTC. Residues: CASSQEGGLVNSYEQYF.

This clone was seen once. The chain joins TRBV6-1 to TRBJ1-5; TRBD1 agrees at 10 bases. CDR1 MNHNS and CDR2 SASEGT come from the germline V gene. The CDR3 extends over 15 amino acids. V lost 8 bases and J lost 5; bases outside the gene matches: 9. CDR3 coding DNA: TGTGCCAGCTGGGGCGGGACAGGGGTTGATCAGCCCCAGCATTTT. Protein: CASWGGTGVDQPQHF.

J is TRBJ1-2 and V is TRBV5-1, with D possibly matching TRBD1 (5 bases). Germline V gene data show CDR1 as SGHRS and CDR2 as YFSETQ. CDR3 size: 15 residues. The ends were cut back, 4 bases at V and 6 bases at J, with 19 bases in the middle. The CDR3 loop reads CASSHTGNPGDGYTF. The DNA for the CDR3 is TGCGCCAGCAGCCATACAGGAAACCCGGGGGATGGCTACACCTTC.

The J gene is TRBJ2-2, the V gene TRBV5-1; 9 bases map to TRBD2. V shed 2 bases and J 1 base; nucleotides not matched to a gene: 12. CDR3 length: 19 amino acids. In germline, CDR1 is SGHRS, CDR2 YFSETQ. The CDR3 sequence is CASSFSPTAGGWNTGELFF. Written as DNA, the CDR3 is TGCGCCAGCAGCTTTTCCCCGACAGCGGGGGGCTGGAACACCGGGGAGCTGTTTTTT. The full variable domain, its missing parts supplied by reference TRBV5-1 and TRBJ2-2, is KAGVTQTPRYLIKTRGQQVTLSCSPISGHRSVSWYQQTPGQGLQFLFEYFSETQRNKGNFPGRFSGRQFSNSRSEMNVSTLELGDSALYLCASSFSPTAGGWNTGELFFGEGSRLTVL.

The genes are TRBV7-2 and TRBJ2-7, with TRBD1 identical over 8 bases. Germline trimming cut 7 bases from V and 5 bases from J; bases unmatched to any gene: 16. Germline V gene sequence: CDR1 SGHTA, CDR2 FQGNSA. The CDR3 is 16 amino acids. The CDR3 reads CASKQTGGLESDEQYF. In DNA form, the CDR3 reads TGTGCCAGCAAACAAACAGGGGGGTTGGAGAGTGACGAGCAGTACTTC.

The J gene is TRBJ2-7, the V gene TRBV7-2; TRBD1 aligns across 10 bases. Germline loops: CDR1 SGHTA, CDR2 FQGNSA. The V segment lost 1 base and the J segment 5 bases; nucleotides outside the gene matches: 14. The CDR3 runs to 18 residues. The CDR3 region has the DNA TGTGCCAGCAGCTTAGGTTCGGGGGGGACAGGGGAGGTCGACGAGCAGTACTTC. Translated, it gives CASSLGSGGTGEVDEQYF.

The V and J genes are TRBV6-5 and TRBJ1-2, with 7 bases aligning to TRBD1. J gave up 6 bases and V 4 bases, and 5 bases lay outside the gene matches. Germline loops: CDR1 MNHEY, CDR2 SVGAGI. The CDR3 loop spans 13 amino acids. In DNA form, the CDR3 reads TGTGCCAGCAGTTCCTTGGACAGGAATGGCTACACCTTC. This encodes CASSSLDRNGYTF.